This is a list of T cell receptor beta chains from one sample in a study of CD8 T cells in Susac syndrome. Via MiXCR, TCRdb re-called the immunoSEQ multiplex PCR reads, giving one row per CDR3 protein. Of some 96,000 distinct CDR3 sequences listed, roughly 94% are singletons. Material: CD4+ T cells from PBMCs. These receptors all come from a human donor with Susac syndrome. Both conserved end residues are part of each CDR3. Each record gives: clone size, D gene, J gene, V gene, CDR3 DNA, CDR3 protein. D genes are given only for firm matches. Some rows mark clone size as missing; the rest say once, few, many or name a class of expanded clone.

few	TRBD1	TRBJ2-7	TRBV4-3	TGCGCCAGCAGCCAAGCCTCCGGGACAGGGGCCTACGAGCAGTACTTC	CASSQASGTGAYEQYF
-	-	TRBJ1-1	TRBV18	TGTGCCAGCTCACTCTCACGGGGTTCGAACACTGAAGCTTTCTTT	CASSLSRGSNTEAFF
-	-	TRBJ2-1	TRBV20-1	TGCAGTGCACCTAGCCCGGGACAAACCTACAATGAGCAGTTCTTC	CSAPSPGQTYNEQFF
-	-	TRBJ1-2	TRBV20-1	TGCAGTGCGCCCCGGGACGGCCGATTTAACTATGGCTACACCTTC	CSAPRDGRFNYGYTF
-	-	TRBJ1-6	TRBV6-5	TGTGCCAGCAGTTACGCCGGAGGAAGAGGATCACCCCTCCACTTT	CASSYAGGRGSPLHF
-	-	TRBJ2-5	TRBV29-1	TGCAGCGTTTCCTCGACTAGATACCAAGAGACCCAGTACTTC	CSVSSTRYQETQYF
-	-	TRBJ2-2	TRBV27	TGTGCCAGCTACCGGGCCGGGGAGCTGTTTTTT	CASYRAGELFF
-	-	TRBJ2-5	TRBV3-1	TGTGCCAGCAGCTTGGTGGCCCGACAAGAGACCCAGTACTTC	CASSLVARQETQYF
-	-	TRBJ2-2	TRBV7-3	TGTGCCAGCATGAGGGGAATGGGCACCGGGGAGCTGTTTTTT	CASMRGMGTGELFF
-	TRBD1	TRBJ2-2	TRBV12-3/TRBV12-4	TGTGCCAGCAGTCGACGGACAGGGTACACCGGGGAGCTGTTTTTT	CASSRRTGYTGELFF
-	-	TRBJ2-7	TRBV21-1	TGTGCCAGCAGCACTAAGACAGGGGTCACCTACGAGCAGTACTTC	CASSTKTGVTYEQYF
-	-	TRBJ2-5	TRBV28	TGTGCCAGCAGTTCGCCTGGACAATTGGGGGCCAAAGAGACCCAGTACTTC	CASSSPGQLGAKETQYF
once	-	TRBJ2-7	TRBV3-1	TGTGCCAGCAGCCCCATACAGACCAACCACTACGAGCAGTACTTC	CASSPIQTNHYEQYF
-	-	TRBJ2-6	TRBV28	TGTGCCAGCAGTGAACAGGTCTCTGGGGCCAACGTCCTGACTTTC	CASSEQVSGANVLTF
-	TRBD1	TRBJ2-7	TRBV29-1	TGCAGCGTCTCCCGGACAGGGACTTCCTACGAGCAGTACTTC	CSVSRTGTSYEQYF
-	-	TRBJ1-2	TRBV10-3	TGTGCCATCAGTGACACTGGACAGCTTCCCTATGGCTACACCTTC	CAISDTGQLPYGYTF
-	TRBD1	TRBJ2-7	TRBV28	TGTGCCAGCAGTTTTCCGGGACAGCCCTACGAGCAGTACTTC	CASSFPGQPYEQYF
once	TRBD1	TRBJ2-1	TRBV10-3	TGTGCCATCAGTGTTGGGACAGGGGACGAGCAGTTCTTC	CAISVGTGDEQFF
once	TRBD2	TRBJ2-1	TRBV20-1	TGCAGTGCTAGACCGGCGACTAGCTTACGAAATGAGCAGTTCTTC	CSARPATSLRNEQFF
few	-	TRBJ1-6	TRBV7-2	TGTGCCAGCAGCTTAATGGGGTCCAATTCACCCCTCCACTTT	CASSLMGSNSPLHF
-	-	TRBJ2-1	TRBV28	TGTGCCAGCACCTCCCAATATGAGCAGTTCTTC	CASTSQYEQFF
-	-	TRBJ2-7	TRBV27	TGTGCCAGCAGAAACAGGGGAGGCTACGAGCAGTACTTC	CASRNRGGYEQYF
once	TRBD2	TRBJ2-2	TRBV20-1	TGCAGTGCTCCTAGAGGGGGGACTAGCGGGACCGGGGAGCTGTTTTTT	CSAPRGGTSGTGELFF
-	-	TRBJ1-6	TRBV14	TGTGCCAGCAGCCAGCACCCGAATAATTCACCCCTCCACTTT	CASSQHPNNSPLHF
-	-	TRBJ1-4	TRBV28	TGTGCCAGCAGTTTTGTCACCGGGGGATCTGAAAAACTGTTTTTT	CASSFVTGGSEKLFF
-	-	TRBJ2-5	TRBV6-6	TGTGCCAGCAGCGAAGGTAGAACGGGGGAGACCCAGTACTTC	CASSEGRTGETQYF